The 24 T cell receptor beta chains in this list originate from one sample, sequenced in a study of T cell responses to AZD1222 COVID-19 vaccine. The data were produced by immunoSEQ multiplex PCR, yet TCRdb's version contains in-frame clones alone and is incomplete. The sample has about 120,000 clones, approximately 90% seen once; the top ten hold 7% to 8.5%. The source material was peripheral blood, sampled on day 0 of AZD1222 vaccination. All receptors derive from an adult in good health.

This chain connects TRBV11-2 to TRBJ2-7; 7 nucleotides match TRBD1. Germline CDR1 reads SGHAT; CDR2 reads FQNNGV. The CDR3 covers 13 residues. The V segment lost 5 bases and the J segment 3 bases; nucleotides outside the gene matches: 4. CDR3 sequence reads: CASSLGTDYEQYF. The CDR3 region has the DNA TGTGCCAGCAGCCTAGGGACAGACTACGAGCAGTACTTC.

The rearrangement joins TRBV28 to TRBJ1-6, with a possible D match to TRBD1 (5 bases). V lost 2 bases and J lost 13, with 15 bases in between. The length of the CDR3 is 14 residues. The germline V gene has CDR1 MDHEN and CDR2 SYDVKM. The CDR3 DNA reads TGTGCCAGCAGTTTAGTACAGGCCTTTATCCCCCTCCACTTT. Residues: CASSLVQAFIPLHF.

This chain uses TRBV11-2 with TRBJ2-3, with D tentatively TRBD1 or TRBD2 (6 bases each). Germline V gene lookup returns CDR1 SGHAT and CDR2 FQNNGV. Trimming pared 5 bases from V and 2 bases from J, leaving 11 bases between. This CDR3 comprises 14 residues. For the CDR3, the DNA is TGTGCCAGCAGCACGGGGGCCCTCACAGATACGCAGTATTTT. Translated, it gives CASSTGALTDTQYF.

The chain links TRBV7-3 to TRBJ1-5; TRBD1 aligns across 8 bases. With 4 bases clipped from V and 7 bases from J, the junction kept 6 bases outside the gene matches. CDR1 and CDR2 (germline): SGHTA, FQGTGA. There are 14 residues in the CDR3. The CDR3 loop reads CASSSGQGRQPQHF. The DNA of the CDR3 is TGTGCCAGCAGCTCAGGACAGGGTAGACAGCCCCAGCATTTT. Full variable domain (missing parts from reference TRBV7-3 and TRBJ1-5): GAGVSQTPSNKVTEKGKYVELRCDPISGHTALYWYRQSLGQGPEFLIYFQGTGAADDSGLPNDRFFAVRPEGSVSTLKIQRTERGDSAVYLCASSSGQGRQPQHFGDGTRLSIL.

The V call is TRBV6-5, the J call TRBJ1-1, with TRBD1 matching 8 bases. The CDR3 runs to 15 residues. Per germline, CDR1 MNHEY and CDR2 SVGAGI. The J segment lost 4 bases and the V segment lost 5 bases, leaving 9 bases of the junction unmatched. The CDR3 region is CASSTSGGIGTEAFF. The CDR3 nucleotides are TGTGCCAGCAGTACGTCAGGGGGCATCGGCACTGAAGCTTTCTTT.

The chain couples TRBV5-1 to TRBJ2-1, with 10 bases aligning to TRBD2. The CDR3 has 17 residues. With 4 bases clipped from V and 0 bases from J, the junction kept 7 bases outside the gene matches. Germline lookup yields CDR1 SGHRS and CDR2 YFSETQ. The CDR3 nucleotides read TGCGCCAGCAGCAAGACGGCTAGCGGGAGCTCCTACAATGAGCAGTTCTTC. This encodes CASSKTASGSSYNEQFF.

This chain uses TRBV5-1 with TRBJ2-1; D possibly corresponds to TRBD1 (6 bases). The CDR3 runs 17 residues. The V end lost 0 bases, the J end lost 2 bases, and 15 bases lay between the germline ends. CDR1 is SGHRS and CDR2 is YFSETQ in the germline V gene. The CDR3 sequence is CASSLAPRGPTYNEQFF. CDR3 bases: TGCGCCAGCAGCTTGGCCCCCAGGGGCCCCACCTACAATGAGCAGTTCTTC.

The genes are TRBV3-1 (or the pseudogene TRBV3-2) and TRBJ1-1; D remains unclear. Germline V gives CDR1 LGHDT, CDR2 YNNKEL (reference sequence). V shed 4 bases and J shed 4 bases, with 10 bases lying between them. CDR3 length: 13 residues. The CDR3 reads CASSRRGGTEAFF. The CDR3 region has the DNA TGTGCCAGCAGCCGACGGGGAGGCACTGAAGCTTTCTTT.

In DNA form, the CDR3 reads TGCAGCGTTGAAGGGCTGGATGAAAAACTGTTTTTT. As protein: CSVEGLDEKLFF. This rearrangement joins TRBV29-1 to TRBJ1-4; D ambiguous. The length of the CDR3 is 12 residues. V was pared by 1 base and J by 6 bases, with 6 bases between. Germline assignment: CDR1 SQVTM and CDR2 ANQGSEA.

The genes are TRBV27 and TRBJ1-1; 7 bases fit TRBD1. Germline loops: CDR1 MNHEY, CDR2 SMNVEV (reference sequence). V was clipped by 5 bases and J by 1 base; unmatched bases: 4. The CDR3 sequence is 14 residues long. The CDR3 here is CASSVRQGNTEAFF. DNA of the CDR3: TGTGCCAGCAGTGTCAGACAGGGGAACACTGAAGCTTTCTTT.

The J gene is TRBJ1-6, the V gene TRBV7-3; TRBD1 matches at 8 bases. The length of the CDR3 is 18 residues. V dropped 2 bases and J dropped 9; count of bases not matched to a gene: 15. Looked up from germline, CDR1 is SGHTA and CDR2 is FQGTGA. The CDR3 loop reads CASSLGPPTTGVGSPLHF. The CDR3 nucleotides are TGTGCCAGCAGCTTAGGCCCCCCAACGACAGGGGTGGGTTCACCCCTCCACTTT.

The V call is TRBV15, the J call TRBJ1-6; no reliable D call. Trimming removed 4 bases at V and 0 bases at J, with 7 bases between. Germline CDR1 LNHNV, CDR2 YYDKDF (reference sequence). The CDR3 is 15 residues long. The chain's CDR3 is CATSISSSYNSPLHF. The CDR3 coding sequence is TGTGCCACCAGCATATCCAGCTCCTATAATTCACCCCTCCACTTT.

The chain links TRBV5-1 to TRBJ2-7, with 7 bases fitting TRBD1. The CDR3 length is 14 residues. From germline, CDR1 is SGHRS and CDR2 YFSETQ. Unmatched junction bases numbered 4, after V lost 0 bases and J lost 4 bases. CDR3: CASSLGGTVYEQYF. The CDR3 DNA sequence: TGCGCCAGCAGCTTGGGAGGGACAGTTTACGAGCAGTACTTC. The whole variable domain, remainder taken from reference TRBV5-1 and TRBJ2-7, is KAGVTQTPRYLIKTRGQQVTLSCSPISGHRSVSWYQQTPGQGLQFLFEYFSETQRNKGNFPGRFSGRQFSNSRSEMNVSTLELGDSALYLCASSLGGTVYEQYFGPGTRLTVT.

The chain is built from TRBV27 and TRBJ2-3, with D hard to call. Germline-derived CDR1 and CDR2 are MNHEY and SMNVEV (reference sequence). V dropped 11 bases and J dropped 2 bases, with 17 bases sitting between them. CDR3 length: 14 amino acids. DNA of the CDR3: TGTGCCGCGGCGCTTGGCGGCCCCACAGATACGCAGTATTTT. It codes for CAAALGGPTDTQYF.

V usage is TRBV30 and J usage is TRBJ2-2, with 8 nucleotides matching TRBD1. V was clipped by 5 bases and J by 1 base; unmatched bases: 9. The CDR3 covers 16 residues. Germline CDR1 and CDR2: GTSNPN and SVGIG (reference sequence). The CDR3, as DNA: TGTGCCTGGTTGGGTGGGGGACAGGTGAACACCGGGGAGCTGTTTTTT. It specifies CAWLGGGQVNTGELFF.

The V call is TRBV18, the J call TRBJ2-7, with D perhaps TRBD1 or TRBD2 (5 bases each). Trimming cost V 2 bases and J 2 bases, with 16 bases left between them. Germline V gene data show CDR1 as KGHSH and CDR2 as LQKENI. CDR3 length: 16 amino acids. CDR3 residues: CASSPEGPLVTYEQYF. As DNA, the CDR3 is TGTGCCAGCTCACCAGAGGGGCCCCTGGTAACCTACGAGCAGTACTTC. The variable domain in full, with the rest retrieved from reference TRBV18 and TRBJ2-7, is NAGVMQNPRHLVRRRGQEARLRCSPMKGHSHVYWYRQLPEEGLKFMVYLQKENIIDESGMPKERFSAEFPKEGPSILRIQQVVRGDSAAYFCASSPEGPLVTYEQYFGPGTRLTVT.

The count of this clone is one. The rearrangement joins TRBV19 to TRBJ2-1; 9 bases are shared with TRBD2. This CDR3 is 15 amino acids long. Losses at the gene ends were 8 bases for V and 0 bases for J; bases not matched to a gene: 5. Germline CDR1 LNHDA, CDR2 SQIVND (reference sequence). The DNA of the CDR3 is TGTGCCAGTCGCCTAGCGGGGAGCTCCTACAATGAGCAGTTCTTC. Translation gives CASRLAGSSYNEQFF.

The chain joins TRBV5-4 to TRBJ2-1, with D perhaps matching TRBD1 (6 bases). This CDR3 contains 15 residues. Per germline, CDR1 SGHNT and CDR2 YYREEE (reference sequence). Trimming took 4 bases from V and 8 from J, leaving 19 bases between them. In DNA form, the CDR3 reads TGTGCCAGCAGCCAAGACAGGCCAACGGGCTATGAGCAGTTCTTC. Its protein is CASSQDRPTGYEQFF.

The rearrangement links TRBV28 to TRBJ1-3, with D unclear. The CDR3 totals 14 residues. Looked up from germline, CDR1 is MDHEN and CDR2 is SYDVKM. V lost 1 base to trimming and J lost 3 bases, with 7 bases between them. The CDR3 sequence is CASSLSGFGNTIYF. CDR3 nucleotide sequence: TGTGCCAGCAGTTTATCCGGTTTTGGAAACACCATATATTTT.

The chain has TRBV5-4 and TRBJ2-3; D possibly matches TRBD1 or TRBD2 (6 bases each). The ends were cut back, 3 bases at V and 2 bases at J, with 10 bases in the middle. The CDR3 runs to 14 residues. Germline CDR1 is SGHNT and CDR2 is YYREEE (reference sequence). The CDR3 sequence is CASSSGALTDTQYF. The CDR3 DNA follows: TGTGCCAGCAGCTCGGGGGCCCTCACAGATACGCAGTATTTT.

The chain recombines TRBV11-2 with TRBJ2-3; no firm D call. CDR3 size: 14 residues. CDR1 and CDR2 (germline): SGHAT, FQNNGV. Deletions cut 1 base from V and 7 bases from J, with 12 bases between. Here the CDR3 DNA reads TGTGCCAGCAGCTTAGCGGTTGGTTTGAATACGCAGTATTTT. Its translation: CASSLAVGLNTQYF.

The chain combines TRBV2 with TRBJ2-1; maybe TRBD2 (5 bases). This CDR3 contains 16 residues. V lost 2 bases to trimming and J lost 1 base, with 12 bases between them. The germline V gene has CDR1 SNHLY and CDR2 FYNNEI. The CDR3 protein is CASSELATSSYNEQFF. CDR3 DNA sequence: TGTGCCAGCAGTGAATTGGCAACTAGTTCCTACAATGAGCAGTTCTTC. Based on the CDR3 plus reference TRBV2 and TRBJ2-1, the full variable domain is EPEVTQTPSHQVTQMGQEVILRCVPISNHLYFYWYRQILGQKVEFLVSFYNNEISEKSEIFDDQFSVERPDGSNFTLKIRSTKLEDSAMYFCASSELATSSYNEQFFGPGTRLTVL.

The rearrangement uses TRBV2 and TRBJ1-2; 7 bases match TRBD1. This CDR3 contains 14 residues. After removal of 6 bases from V and 5 bases from J, the junction contained 9 bases not matched to a gene. The germline V gene has CDR1 SNHLY and CDR2 FYNNEI. The CDR3, as DNA: TGTGCCAGCAGCACCGGGACAGTCCGTTATGGCTACACCTTC. Its protein is CASSTGTVRYGYTF.

This clone was recorded a few times. The chain combines TRBV11-3 with TRBJ2-7; 11 bases are shared with TRBD2. This CDR3 spans 14 amino acids. CDR1 is SGHNT, CDR2 YENEEA, per germline. V trimming: 4 bases; J trimming: 1 base; junction bases outside the gene matches: 0. This chain's CDR3 is CASSSSGRSYEQYF. CDR3 DNA: TGTGCCAGCAGCTCTAGCGGGAGGTCCTACGAGCAGTACTTC.